This T cell receptor (beta chain) was sequenced in a study of T cell repertoires in cytomegalovirus infection. Turning to the study itself: It can be stated that public TCR beta signatures indicated CMV infection as well as a matching HLA type. Study-wide findings and caveats: What dominated the ex vivo response were HLA-C-restricted CMV-specific TCR beta clonotypes. Based on cumulative public TCR beta family frequency, carriers of CMV plus the relevant HLA were identified.

From the reads, TCRdb called clonotypes with MiXCR, one entry per CDR3 protein. The sample records about 360,000 distinct CDR3 sequences, about a sixth being singletons. This clonotype was found many times. What it recognizes is unknown. With 3 bases removed from V and 11 bases from J, the gap between germline ends came to 13 bases. The CDR3 totals 13 residues. Germline V gene lookup returns CDR1 SEHNR and CDR2 FQNEAQ (reference sequence). Source material: PBMCs. This TCR derives from a human donor in good health (CMV status not recorded). Some clones in this sample may be carry-over from other donors' samples. The J gene is TRBJ1-4, the V gene TRBV7-9; a weak D match, TRBD1 (6 bases). The CDR3 protein is CASSFLEGHKLFF. The CDR3, as DNA: TGTGCCAGCAGCTTTCTGGAGGGACACAAACTGTTTTTT.